This T cell receptor beta chain was retrieved from a study of blood T cell repertoires in COVID-19. This CDR3 contains 12 residues. Germline V gene sequence: CDR1 ENHRY, CDR2 SYGVKD. V lost 4 bases to trimming and J lost 6 bases, with 8 bases between them. The data were produced by immunoSEQ multiplex PCR, yet TCRdb's version contains in-frame clones alone and is incomplete. The sample has some 150,000 clones; 80% to 90% are singletons. The sequencing input was peripheral blood. The V call is TRBV10-3, the J call TRBJ2-3; D is possibly TRBD2 (5 bases). This sequence was found in a man aged 50-59 years with active COVID-19. DNA of the CDR3: TGTGCCATCAGTGGAGGGTCTGATACGCAGTATTTT. Residues: CAISGGSDTQYF.